These 20 T cell receptor beta chains were sequenced from one sample in a study of graft-versus-host responses after intestinal transplantation (dated by TCRdb to 2020 to 2023). The receptor library was made with the immunoSEQ multiplex PCR assay. TCRdb provides this immuneACCESS table in a form limited to in-frame rearrangements. Some clones are lacking; in checked studies, under half of them reflect an unresolved V gene, and why the rest are absent is not known. The sample profile shows fewer than 25,000 clones; around 81% of them were found once. Together, the top ten hold roughly 3.1% of the sample. Intraepithelial and lamina propria lymphocytes were isolated from graft specimens using dithiothreitol, EDTA incubations and collagenase D digestion. This material consisted of ileum tissue, taken 12 days after intestinal transplant. These receptors all come from a human patient who received an intestinal transplant, so some T cells may come from the graft donor.

J is TRBJ2-3 and V is TRBV19; 12 bases fit TRBD2. The CDR3 is 18 amino acids. J lost 3 bases, V lost 3 bases, and 10 bases had no gene match. Germline CDR1 is LNHDA and CDR2 is SQIVND (reference sequence). CDR3 region: CASSILGLAGSWTDTQYF. The DNA for the CDR3 is TGTGCCAGTAGTATCCTAGGACTAGCGGGGTCGTGGACAGATACGCAGTATTTT.

V gene TRBV19 combines with J gene TRBJ1-2; 12 nucleotides match TRBD1. Germline V gene lookup returns CDR1 LNHDA and CDR2 SQIVND (reference sequence). Trimming cost V 4 bases and J 10 bases; bases outside gene matches: 7. The length of the CDR3 is 14 residues. Here the CDR3 reads CASSTGTGGYHYTF. The CDR3 DNA follows: TGTGCCAGTAGTACCGGGACAGGGGGCTACCACTACACCTTC.

The table lists this clone with a count of one. The chain joins TRBV5-1 to TRBJ2-3, with 9 bases identical to TRBD2. The V segment lost 4 bases and the J segment 4 bases; nucleotides outside the gene matches: 13. The length of the CDR3 is 17 residues. Per the germline V gene, CDR1 is SGHRS and CDR2 is YFSETQ. This CDR3 is CASSTARASGTPDTQYF. As DNA, the CDR3 is TGCGCCAGCAGCACTGCGAGGGCTAGCGGGACCCCAGATACGCAGTATTTT.

As to this clone: Sequence at one end of the junction differs from germline and may be a read error. The rearrangement joins TRBV7-7 to TRBJ2-5, with D possibly being TRBD2 (6 bases). CDR1 and CDR2 (germline): SSHAT, FNYEAQ (reference sequence). CDR3 length equals 14 residues. The CDR3 reads CASSPGLVQETQYF. DNA for the CDR3: TGTGCTAGCAGCCCGGGACTGGTCCAAGAGACCCAGTACTTC.

The rearrangement links TRBV4-1 to TRBJ2-2, with TRBD1 matching over 11 bases. Germline V gives CDR1 MGHRA, CDR2 YSYEKL. The J segment lost 7 bases and the V segment lost 4 bases, leaving 11 bases of the junction unmatched. The CDR3 length is 17 residues. This CDR3 is CASSPLGQGASYGELFF. The CDR3 DNA reads TGCGCCAGCAGCCCCCTCGGACAGGGGGCCTCGTACGGGGAGCTGTTTTTT.

The chain carries TRBV6-6 and TRBJ2-5, with D maybe TRBD2 (5 bases). Germline loops: CDR1 MNHNY, CDR2 SVGAGI (reference sequence). Trimming left V 7 bases short and J 2 bases short, with 14 bases between. CDR3 length: 14 amino acids. Written as DNA, the CDR3 is TGTGCCAGCAACAAACGAGGGAGACAAGAGACCCAGTACTTC. Amino acid sequence: CASNKRGRQETQYF.

The genes are TRBV5-4 and TRBJ1-1; D call uncertain. Germline CDR1 is SGHNT and CDR2 is YYREEE (reference sequence). The CDR3 consists of 13 residues. V lost 7 bases and J lost 1, with 11 bases in between. CDR3 region: CASRSRGNTEAFF. The CDR3 DNA reads TGTGCCAGCCGGTCCCGGGGGAACACTGAAGCTTTCTTT. Full variable domain (remainder filled in from reference TRBV5-4 and TRBJ1-1): ETGVTQSPTHLIKTRGQQVTLRCSSQSGHNTVSWYQQALGQGPQFIFQYYREEENGRGNFPPRFSGLQFPNYSSELNVNALELDDSALYLCASRSRGNTEAFFGQGTRLTVV.

The chain couples TRBV5-4 to TRBJ2-5, with 7 bases matching TRBD1. This CDR3 has 13 amino acids. V lost 2 bases and J lost 4; bases outside the gene matches: 2. Germline V gene sequence: CDR1 SGHNT, CDR2 YYREEE (reference sequence). CDR3 loop: CASSLGGRETQYF. The CDR3 DNA reads as TGTGCCAGCAGCTTAGGGGGCAGAGAGACCCAGTACTTC.

The V and J genes are TRBV9 and TRBJ1-1; possibly TRBD1 for D (6 bases). V shed 2 bases and J shed 4 bases, with 15 bases lying between them. CDR1 is SGDLS, CDR2 YYNGEE, per germline. The CDR3 runs to 15 residues. CDR3 protein: CASSVDQGWATEAFF. CDR3 DNA sequence: TGTGCCAGCAGCGTTGACCAGGGGTGGGCCACTGAAGCTTTCTTT.

J is TRBJ2-7 and V is TRBV27; the match to TRBD1 covers 11 bases. V shed 5 bases and J 7 bases; nucleotides not matched to a gene: 13. This CDR3 contains 16 residues. The germline V gene encodes CDR1 MNHEY and CDR2 SMNVEV (reference sequence). Here the CDR3 reads CASSPFRTGGAGEQYF. CDR3 DNA: TGTGCCAGCAGTCCGTTTCGGACAGGGGGCGCGGGAGAGCAGTACTTC.

About this clone itself: Other DNA sequences of this sample code for an identical CDR3. The V call is TRBV9, the J call TRBJ2-1, with 10 bases fitting TRBD2. J gave up 8 bases and V 0 bases, and 5 bases lay outside the gene matches. The length of the CDR3 is 15 residues. The germline CDR1 and CDR2 sequences are SGDLS and YYNGEE. The CDR3 nucleotides are TGTGCCAGCAGCGTAGGGCTAGCGGGGGTGGATGAGCAGTTCTTC. Encoded protein: CASSVGLAGVDEQFF.

The V gene is TRBV7-9, the J gene TRBJ2-1; TRBD2 agrees at 9 bases. Germline V lookup: CDR1 SEHNR, CDR2 FQNEAQ (reference sequence). J was trimmed by 5 bases and V by 5 bases; bases with no gene match: 10. The CDR3 is 16 amino acids. CDR3 sequence: CASSRLASGADNEQFF. CDR3 sequence (DNA): TGTGCCAGCAGCCGACTAGCTAGCGGGGCCGACAATGAGCAGTTCTTC.

The rearrangement joins TRBV7-8 to TRBJ2-5; no reliable D call. Deletions cut 4 bases from V and 5 bases from J, with 20 bases between. Germline loops: CDR1 SGHVS, CDR2 FQNEAQ. This CDR3 contains 16 residues. CDR3 residues: CASSSRLVTNRETQYF. DNA of the CDR3: TGTGCCAGCAGCTCAAGACTGGTAACTAACCGGGAGACCCAGTACTTC.

V gene TRBV11-3 combines with J gene TRBJ1-1; a weak D match, TRBD1 (5 bases). V shed 2 bases and J shed 0 bases, with 7 bases lying between them. The CDR3 contains 14 residues. From germline, CDR1 is SGHNT and CDR2 YENEEA. The CDR3 region is CASSLQGLNTEAFF. The CDR3, as DNA: TGTGCCAGCAGCTTACAGGGATTGAACACTGAAGCTTTCTTT.

The chain joins TRBV11-3 to TRBJ2-2; D perhaps matches TRBD1 (6 bases). The CDR3 length is 16 residues. CDR1 and CDR2 (germline): SGHNT, YENEEA. Deletions cut 5 bases from V and 0 bases from J, with 13 bases between. DNA of the CDR3: TGTGCCAGCAGCCCTGTAGGGGGAACGAACACCGGGGAGCTGTTTTTT. Translating it yields CASSPVGGTNTGELFF. Combining the CDR3 with reference TRBV11-3 and TRBJ2-2 gives the whole variable domain EAGVVQSPRYKIIEKKQPVAFWCNPISGHNTLYWYLQNLGQGPELLIRYENEEAVDDSQLPKDRFSAERLKGVDSTLKIQPAELGDSAVYLCASSPVGGTNTGELFFGEGSRLTVL.

The chain couples TRBV5-1 to TRBJ2-3; D is perhaps TRBD1 (6 bases). Germline V gives CDR1 SGHRS, CDR2 YFSETQ. There are 12 residues in the CDR3. Trimming took off 4 bases at V and 5 bases at J, with 8 bases between the two ends. Here the CDR3 DNA reads TGCGCCAGCAGCGTGACAGGAGATACGCAGTATTTT. Amino acids: CASSVTGDTQYF.

The chain links TRBV27 to TRBJ2-7; D is uncertain. CDR1 and CDR2 (germline): MNHEY, SMNVEV (reference sequence). V was shortened by 8 bases and J by 1 base, with 12 bases between the two germline ends. The CDR3 consists of 13 residues. Here the CDR3 reads CASGENGSYEQYF. The CDR3 DNA reads as TGTGCCAGCGGAGAGAACGGATCCTACGAGCAGTACTTC.

This chain joins TRBV7-9 and TRBJ1-1; D perhaps matches TRBD1 (5 bases). V lost 2 bases and J lost 0, with 10 bases in between. The CDR3 runs 15 residues. Germline V gene data show CDR1 as SEHNR and CDR2 as FQNEAQ (reference sequence). The CDR3, as DNA: TGTGCCAGCAGCTTATTCGGGGGGATGAACACTGAAGCTTTCTTT. This encodes CASSLFGGMNTEAFF. The full variable domain, rest sourced from reference TRBV7-9 and TRBJ1-1, is DTGVSQNPRHKITKRGQNVTFRCDPISEHNRLYWYRQTLGQGPEFLTYFQNEAQLEKSRLLSDRFSAERPKGSFSTLEIQRTEQGDSAMYLCASSLFGGMNTEAFFGQGTRLTVV.

The chain combines TRBV7-8 with TRBJ1-1; possibly TRBD1 for D (6 bases). The V end lost 4 bases, the J end lost 8 bases, and 20 bases lay between the germline ends. The length of the CDR3 is 15 residues. Germline lookup yields CDR1 SGHVS and CDR2 FQNEAQ. CDR3 sequence: CASSYLIGQPGEAFF. The CDR3 bases are TGTGCCAGCAGCTACCTCATAGGACAGCCAGGAGAAGCTTTCTTT.

This clone appeared once. The rearrangement links TRBV27 to TRBJ2-7; 11 nucleotides match TRBD1. The V gene end was trimmed by 5 bases and the J gene end by 4 bases; junction bases not matched to a gene: 4. The length of the CDR3 is 14 residues. CDR1 is MNHEY, CDR2 SMNVEV, per germline (reference sequence). The CDR3 loop is CASSDGQGAYEQYF. In nucleotides, the CDR3 is TGTGCCAGCAGTGACGGACAGGGGGCTTACGAGCAGTACTTC.